The rows below give T cell receptor beta chains drawn from one sample of a study of vaccination effects on CD4 cells after COVID-19. Profiled with immunoSEQ multiplex PCR; TCRdb holds only in-frame clones, not every one. The table shows some 22,000 clones, with roughly three quarters occurring only once. No antigen has been assigned to these receptors. This specimen was CD4+ T cells from PBMCs cultured with HCoV-229E spike peptides, taken after COVID-19 vaccination. The source of these receptors is a human donor who received a COVID-19 vaccine. Both conserved end residues are part of each CDR3. D genes are given only for firm matches. Rows give clone size only sometimes, using once, few, many, or a class for an expanded clone.

TRBJ1-4,TRBV5-4,TRBD1,NA,TGTGCCAGCAGCTTCATGGACAGGGCCGACGAAAAACTGTTTTTT,CASSFMDRADEKLFF
TRBJ2-3,TRBV3-1/TRBV3-2,NA,NA,TGTGCCAGCAGCCACCGGGACTCCGGGACAGATACGCAGTATTTT,CASSHRDSGTDTQYF
TRBJ1-1,TRBV5-1,TRBD1,NA,TGCGCCAGCAGCCAAACAGGGGGCGCGGGCACTGAAGCTTTCTTT,CASSQTGGAGTEAFF
TRBJ1-2,TRBV4-2,NA,few,TGTGCCAGCAGCCAAGATATTGGGGAAGAATATGGCTACACCTTC,CASSQDIGEEYGYTF
TRBJ2-5,TRBV30,NA,NA,TGTGCCTGGAGTGTAGTTGAGACCCAGTACTTC,CAWSVVETQYF
TRBJ2-3,TRBV29-1,NA,NA,TGCAGCGTTTTAGGGGGTTATAGCACAGATACGCAGTATTTT,CSVLGGYSTDTQYF
TRBJ1-1,TRBV15,NA,NA,TGTGCCACCAGCAGAGCAATAACACAGCCTAACACTGAAGCTTTCTTT,CATSRAITQPNTEAFF
TRBJ1-2,TRBV12-3/TRBV12-4,NA,NA,TGTGCCAGCAGTTTCGGGTTCAACTATGGCTACACCTTC,CASSFGFNYGYTF
TRBJ2-2,TRBV5-4,NA,few,TGTGCCAGCTCCTGGGACATGAACACCGGGGAGCTGTTTTTT,CASSWDMNTGELFF
TRBJ1-2,TRBV30,NA,NA,TGTGCCTGGAGTCCAGGCTATGGCTACACCTTC,CAWSPGYGYTF
TRBJ2-7,TRBV5-1,NA,NA,TGCGCCAGCAGCATTATCCGGGGGGCCACTTACGAGCAGTACTTC,CASSIIRGATYEQYF
TRBJ2-5,TRBV5-1,NA,few,TGCGCCAGCAGCTTGGCTGCTTTCGAGACCCAGTACTTC,CASSLAAFETQYF
TRBJ2-2,TRBV18,NA,NA,TGTGCCAGCTCACAACGAAGGGAGTTGCGCGTTTCCCACACCGGGGAGCTGTTTTTT,CASSQRRELRVSHTGELFF
TRBJ1-2,TRBV28,NA,NA,TGTGCCAGCAGTTCCATCCCTTACTATGGCTACACCTTC,CASSSIPYYGYTF
TRBJ2-1,TRBV11-2,TRBD2,NA,TGTGCCAGCAGCTTAGTGTTTGGAACGGGGGGCTCCTACAATGAGCAGTTCTTC,CASSLVFGTGGSYNEQFF
TRBJ2-7,TRBV7-9,NA,NA,TGTGCCAGCAGGTCCGACGGGGCCTACGAGCAGTACTTC,CASRSDGAYEQYF
TRBJ2-7,TRBV5-8,NA,NA,TGTGCCAGCAGCCTCCGGGACGCCATCTACGAGCAGTACTTC,CASSLRDAIYEQYF
TRBJ2-1,TRBV7-2,TRBD2,NA,TGTGCCAGCAGCCCTCCGGGACTAGCGGGAAAGAATGAGCAGTTCTTC,CASSPPGLAGKNEQFF
TRBJ1-2,TRBV6-5,NA,NA,TGTGCCAGCAGGATGGACAGCAACTATGGCTACACCTTC,CASRMDSNYGYTF
TRBJ1-5,TRBV30,NA,NA,TGTGCCTATAAACGGGGGCCCAATCAGCCCCAGCATTTT,CAYKRGPNQPQHF
TRBJ2-7,TRBV18,NA,NA,TGTGCCAGCTCACCGCCGGGACAATTTCCCGAGCAGTACTTC,CASSPPGQFPEQYF
TRBJ1-4,TRBV5-8,TRBD1,NA,TGTGCCAGCAGCTTCACGACAGGGGGTGAAAAACTGTTTTTT,CASSFTTGGEKLFF
TRBJ1-3,TRBV6-5,NA,NA,TGTGCCAGCACTCGAGAAGGCTCTGGAAACACCATATATTTT,CASTREGSGNTIYF
TRBJ2-1,TRBV24-1,TRBD2,NA,TGTGCCACCAGTGTTGCCCTAGCGGGCCACAATGAGCAGTTCTTC,CATSVALAGHNEQFF
TRBJ2-7,TRBV6-5,TRBD2,few,TGTGCCAGCAGTTACAGTAATATAGCGGGAGACTACGAGCAGTACTTC,CASSYSNIAGDYEQYF